A selection of T cell receptor beta chains follows, all from one sample in a study of Graves' ophthalmopathy and Graves' hyperthyroidism. TCRdb ran MiXCR on the multiplex PCR reads and lists one entry per CDR3 protein. This table holds roughly 700,000 distinct CDR3 sequences, roughly 41% found once. Sample: peripheral blood. These receptors were taken from an adult man with Graves' ophthalmopathy. Both conserved end residues are part of each CDR3. A D gene is named only where the DNA matches it firmly. Size is stated for part of the rows, as once, few or many counts, or as a class when the clone is expanded.

D,V,size,J,DNA,CDR3
TRBD1,TRBV7-6,-,TRBJ1-2,TGTGCCAGCAGCCCGACAGGGGGCTCGAACTATGGCTACACCTTC,CASSPTGGSNYGYTF
-,TRBV7-9,-,TRBJ1-4,TGTGCCAGCAGCTCTCGGACCGAAAAACTGTTTTTT,CASSSRTEKLFF
TRBD1,TRBV20-1,few,TRBJ1-5,TGCAGTGCTTCCTGGGGAGGCAGGGGGCGAAGACAGCCCCAGCATTTT,CSASWGGRGRRQPQHF
-,TRBV11-2,-,TRBJ1-2,TGTGCCAGCAGCCAAAATTCCGGGACAAATAACTATGGCTACACCTTC,CASSQNSGTNNYGYTF
-,TRBV9,few,TRBJ1-1,TGTGCCAGCAGCGTAAAGCAGAACACTGAAGCTTTCTTT,CASSVKQNTEAFF
-,TRBV7-2,many,TRBJ1-2,TGTGCCAGCAGCGAAAACTTGGGGGCGAACTATGGCTACACCTTC,CASSENLGANYGYTF
-,TRBV29-1,-,TRBJ1-4,TGCAGCGTTGAAAGACAGCTAGTTCGGGAAAAACTGTTTTTT,CSVERQLVREKLFF
TRBD1,TRBV10-3,-,TRBJ1-1,TGTGCCAGCAGACGTCCAGGGGGTGGTACTGAAGCTTTCTTT,CASRRPGGGTEAFF
-,TRBV5-8,few,TRBJ2-5,TGCGCCAGCAGCCAAGGGGAAGGGGACACCTCGAGGACCCAGTACTTC,CASSQGEGDTSRTQYF
TRBD1,TRBV6-2/TRBV6-3,-,TRBJ1-1,TGTGCCAGTCGGGGACAGAACGCTGAAGCTTTCTTT,CASRGQNAEAFF
-,TRBV25-1,few,TRBJ1-2,TGTGCCAGCACAGGGCAAAACTCTGGCTACACCTTC,CASTGQNSGYTF
-,TRBV24-1,many,TRBJ2-2,TGTGCCACCAGTGATTTTTACGCGACACCTACGAACACCGGGGAGCTGTTTTTT,CATSDFYATPTNTGELFF
TRBD2,TRBV7-9,-,TRBJ2-5,TGTGCCAGCAGCTTAGGACTAGCGGGGGGGCAGAAGACCCAGTACTTC,CASSLGLAGGQKTQYF
TRBD1,TRBV20-1,few,TRBJ1-3,TGCAGTGCTAGTGCGGGACAGGGGGGAGGAAACACCATATATTTT,CSASAGQGGGNTIYF
-,TRBV15,many,TRBJ1-5,TGTGCCACCAGCAGAGTCTCGAGTCCCCAGCATTTT,CATSRVSSPQHF
-,TRBV7-9,many,TRBJ1-1,TGTGCCAGCATGGGGAGGGACACTGAAGCTTTCTTT,CASMGRDTEAFF
-,TRBV6-1,-,TRBJ1-5,TGTGCCAGCAGTTACGAGACCCAGGCCAGAAGCAATCAGCCCCAGCATTTT,CASSYETQARSNQPQHF
-,TRBV15,-,TRBJ2-3,TGTGCCACCAGCGGCAGGGACGGCTTGATTGGTGGTACGCAGTATTTT,CATSGRDGLIGGTQYF
-,TRBV2,-,TRBJ2-5,TGTGCCAGACACTCTTCGAATGAGCAGTACTTC,CARHSSNEQYF
-,TRBV9,few,TRBJ1-5,TGTGCCAGCAGCGTCGGGGAGAGTCAGCCCCAGCATTTT,CASSVGESQPQHF
-,TRBV4-1,few,TRBJ2-5,TGCGCCAGCAGCCACACAGGGACATCGTACCAAGAGACCCAGTACTTC,CASSHTGTSYQETQYF
-,TRBV25-1,many,TRBJ1-1,TGTGCCAGCAGTGATATTTGGGGGGACACTGAAGCTTTCTTT,CASSDIWGDTEAFF